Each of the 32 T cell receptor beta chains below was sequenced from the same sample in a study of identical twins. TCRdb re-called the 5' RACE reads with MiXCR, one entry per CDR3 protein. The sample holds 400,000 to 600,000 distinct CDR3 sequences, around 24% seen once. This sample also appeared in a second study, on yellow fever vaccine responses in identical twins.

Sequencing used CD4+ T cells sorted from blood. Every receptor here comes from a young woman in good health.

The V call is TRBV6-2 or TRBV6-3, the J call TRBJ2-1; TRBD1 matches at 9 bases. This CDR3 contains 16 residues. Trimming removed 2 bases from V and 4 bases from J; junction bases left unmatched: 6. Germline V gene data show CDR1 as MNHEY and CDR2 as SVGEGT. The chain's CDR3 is CASSYEGQGLYNEQFF. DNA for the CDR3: TGTGCCAGCAGTTACGAGGGACAGGGCCTATACAATGAGCAGTTCTTC.

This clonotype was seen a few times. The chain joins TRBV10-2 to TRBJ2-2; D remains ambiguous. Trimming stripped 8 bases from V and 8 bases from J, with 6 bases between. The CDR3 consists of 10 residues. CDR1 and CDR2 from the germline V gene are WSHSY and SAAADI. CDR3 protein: CASGVGELFF. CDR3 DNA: TGCGCCAGCGGGGTGGGGGAGCTGTTTTTT.

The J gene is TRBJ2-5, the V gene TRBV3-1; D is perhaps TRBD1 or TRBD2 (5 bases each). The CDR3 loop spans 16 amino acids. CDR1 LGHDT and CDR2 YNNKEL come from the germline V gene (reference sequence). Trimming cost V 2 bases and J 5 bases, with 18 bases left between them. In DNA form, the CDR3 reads TGTGCCAGCAGCCAACCCCTGGCAGGGACCGGGGAGACCCAGTACTTC. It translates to CASSQPLAGTGETQYF.

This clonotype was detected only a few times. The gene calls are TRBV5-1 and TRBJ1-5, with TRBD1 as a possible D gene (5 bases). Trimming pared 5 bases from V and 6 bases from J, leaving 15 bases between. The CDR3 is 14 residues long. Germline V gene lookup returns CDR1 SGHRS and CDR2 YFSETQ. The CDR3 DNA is TGCGCCAGCAGTGCCGGGGCGGGAAGTCAGCCCCAGCATTTT. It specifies CASSAGAGSQPQHF.

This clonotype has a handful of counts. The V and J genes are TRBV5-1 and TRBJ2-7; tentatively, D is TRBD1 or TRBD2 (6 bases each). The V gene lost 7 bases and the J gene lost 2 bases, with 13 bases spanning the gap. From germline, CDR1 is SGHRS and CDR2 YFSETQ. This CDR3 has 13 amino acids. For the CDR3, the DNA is TGCGCCAGCGGCGAGGGGGGTCCCTACGAGCAGTACTTC. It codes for CASGEGGPYEQYF.

The CDR3 protein is CSAGRYEQYF. The DNA of the CDR3 is TGCAGTGCAGGCCGGTACGAGCAGTACTTC. J is TRBJ2-7 and V is TRBV20-1; D remains ambiguous. Germline values: CDR1 DFQATT, CDR2 SNEGSKA (reference sequence). V dropped 6 bases and J dropped 4 bases, with 7 bases sitting between them. This CDR3 is 10 amino acids long.

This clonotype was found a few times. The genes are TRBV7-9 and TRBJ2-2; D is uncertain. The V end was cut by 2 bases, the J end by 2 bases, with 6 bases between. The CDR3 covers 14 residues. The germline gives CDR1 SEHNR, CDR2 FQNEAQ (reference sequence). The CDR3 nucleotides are TGTGCCAGCAGCTTAAAACTAAACACCGGGGAGCTGTTTTTT. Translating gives CASSLKLNTGELFF.

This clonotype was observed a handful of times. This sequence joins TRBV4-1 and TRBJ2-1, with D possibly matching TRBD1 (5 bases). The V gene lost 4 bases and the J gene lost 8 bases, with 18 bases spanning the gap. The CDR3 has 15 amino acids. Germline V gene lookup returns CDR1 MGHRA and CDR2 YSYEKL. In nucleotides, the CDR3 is TGCGCCAGCAGCCTGAGGTACATAGGGGTCGATGAGCAGTTCTTC. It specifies CASSLRYIGVDEQFF.

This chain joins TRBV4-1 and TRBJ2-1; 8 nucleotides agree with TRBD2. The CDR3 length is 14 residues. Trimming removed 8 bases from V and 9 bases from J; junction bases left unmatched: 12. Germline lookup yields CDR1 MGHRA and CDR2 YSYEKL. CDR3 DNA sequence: TGCGCCAGCGGACGGGGGCGGGGGGACGGTGAGCAGTTCTTC. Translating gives CASGRGRGDGEQFF.

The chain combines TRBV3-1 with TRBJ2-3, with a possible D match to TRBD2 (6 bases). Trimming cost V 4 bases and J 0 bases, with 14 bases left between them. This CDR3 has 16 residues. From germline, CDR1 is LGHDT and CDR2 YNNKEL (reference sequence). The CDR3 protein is CASSPTASASTDTQYF. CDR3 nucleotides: TGTGCCAGCAGCCCGACAGCTAGCGCCAGCACAGATACGCAGTATTTT.

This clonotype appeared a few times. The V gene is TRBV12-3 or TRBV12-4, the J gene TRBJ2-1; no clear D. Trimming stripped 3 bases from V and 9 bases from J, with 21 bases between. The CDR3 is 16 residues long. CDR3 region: CASSFSPGQRDGEQFF. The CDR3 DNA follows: TGTGCCAGCAGTTTTTCGCCCGGGCAAAGAGACGGTGAGCAGTTCTTC.

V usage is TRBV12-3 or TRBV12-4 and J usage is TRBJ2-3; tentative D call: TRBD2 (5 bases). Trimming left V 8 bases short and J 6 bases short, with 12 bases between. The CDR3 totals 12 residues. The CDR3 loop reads CASGLVRDTQYF. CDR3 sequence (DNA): TGTGCCAGCGGACTCGTCCGTGATACGCAGTATTTT.

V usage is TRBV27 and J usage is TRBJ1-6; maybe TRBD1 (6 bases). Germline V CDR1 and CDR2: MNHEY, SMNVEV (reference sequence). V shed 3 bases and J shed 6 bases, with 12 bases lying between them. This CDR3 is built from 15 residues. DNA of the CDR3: TGTGCCAGCAGTTTCGGACAGACCTTTAATTCACCCCTCCACTTT. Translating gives CASSFGQTFNSPLHF.

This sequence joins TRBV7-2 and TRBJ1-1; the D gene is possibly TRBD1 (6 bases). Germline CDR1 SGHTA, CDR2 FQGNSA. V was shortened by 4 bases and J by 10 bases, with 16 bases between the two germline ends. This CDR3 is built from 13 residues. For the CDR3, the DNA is TGTGCCAGCAGCTCCGCCGCCAGGGGTATAGCTTTCTTT. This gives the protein CASSSAARGIAFF.

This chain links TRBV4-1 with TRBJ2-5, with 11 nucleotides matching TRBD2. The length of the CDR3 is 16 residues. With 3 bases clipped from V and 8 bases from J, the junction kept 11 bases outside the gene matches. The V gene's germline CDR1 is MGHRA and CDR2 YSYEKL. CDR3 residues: CASSHPNSGGAGTQYF. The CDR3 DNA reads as TGCGCCAGCAGCCACCCAAATAGCGGGGGGGCCGGCACCCAGTACTTC.

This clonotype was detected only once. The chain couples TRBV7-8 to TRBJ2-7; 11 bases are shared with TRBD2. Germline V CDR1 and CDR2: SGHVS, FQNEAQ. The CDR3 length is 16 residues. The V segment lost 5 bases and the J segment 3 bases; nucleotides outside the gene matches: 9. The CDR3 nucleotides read TGTGCCAGCAGCGGGATGCTAGCGGGAGGAAACTACGAGCAGTACTTC. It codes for CASSGMLAGGNYEQYF.

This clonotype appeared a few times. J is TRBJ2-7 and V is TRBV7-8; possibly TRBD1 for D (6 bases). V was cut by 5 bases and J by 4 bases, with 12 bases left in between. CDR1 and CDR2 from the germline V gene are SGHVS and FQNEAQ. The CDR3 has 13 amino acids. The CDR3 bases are TGTGCCAGCAGCGGCCCGGACAGATACGAGCAGTACTTC. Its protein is CASSGPDRYEQYF.

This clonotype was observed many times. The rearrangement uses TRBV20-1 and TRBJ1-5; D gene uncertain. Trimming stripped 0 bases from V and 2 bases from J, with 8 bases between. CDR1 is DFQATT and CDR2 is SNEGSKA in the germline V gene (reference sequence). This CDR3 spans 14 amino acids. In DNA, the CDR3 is TGCAGTGCTAGAGAGGGAGGCGGCAATCAGCCCCAGCATTTT. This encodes CSAREGGGNQPQHF.

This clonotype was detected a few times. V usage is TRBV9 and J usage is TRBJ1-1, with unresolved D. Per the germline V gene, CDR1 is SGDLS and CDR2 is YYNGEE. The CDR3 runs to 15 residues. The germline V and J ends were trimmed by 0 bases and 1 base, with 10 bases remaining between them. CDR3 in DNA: TGTGCCAGCAGCGTAGTGTCTGTGTCGAACACTGAAGCTTTCTTT. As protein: CASSVVSVSNTEAFF.

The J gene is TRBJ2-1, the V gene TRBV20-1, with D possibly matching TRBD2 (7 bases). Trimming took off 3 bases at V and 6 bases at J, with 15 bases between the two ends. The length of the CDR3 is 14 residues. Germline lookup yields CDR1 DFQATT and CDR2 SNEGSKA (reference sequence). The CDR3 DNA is TGCAGTGCTAGTTGGCGGAGGGGGGGCAATGAGCAGTTCTTC. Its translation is CSASWRRGGNEQFF.

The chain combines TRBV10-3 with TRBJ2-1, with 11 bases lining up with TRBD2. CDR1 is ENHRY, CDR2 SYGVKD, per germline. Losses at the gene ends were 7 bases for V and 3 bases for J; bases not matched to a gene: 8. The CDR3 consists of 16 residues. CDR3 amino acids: CAITGEGTSGYNEQFF. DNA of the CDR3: TGTGCCATCACCGGAGAGGGGACTAGCGGCTACAATGAGCAGTTCTTC.

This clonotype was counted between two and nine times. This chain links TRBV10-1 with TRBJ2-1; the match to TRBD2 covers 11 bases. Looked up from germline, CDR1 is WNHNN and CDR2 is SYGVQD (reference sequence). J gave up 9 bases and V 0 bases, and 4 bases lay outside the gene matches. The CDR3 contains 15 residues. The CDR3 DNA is TGCGCCAGCAGTGAGTCGGGGCTAGCGGGAGGTGAGCAGTTCTTC. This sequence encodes CASSESGLAGGEQFF.

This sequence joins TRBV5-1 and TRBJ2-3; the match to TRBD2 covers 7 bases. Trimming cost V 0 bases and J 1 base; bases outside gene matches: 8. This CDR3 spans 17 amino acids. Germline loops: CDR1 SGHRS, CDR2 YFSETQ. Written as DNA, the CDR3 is TGCGCCAGCAGCTTGGTGCCTAGCGGTACAGGCACAGATACGCAGTATTTT. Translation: CASSLVPSGTGTDTQYF.

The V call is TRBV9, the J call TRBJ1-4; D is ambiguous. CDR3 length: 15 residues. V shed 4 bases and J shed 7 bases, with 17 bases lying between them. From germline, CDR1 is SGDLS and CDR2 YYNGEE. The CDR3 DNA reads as TGTGCCAGCAGCCCCGGGGAGGTTCCGGGTGAAAAACTGTTTTTT. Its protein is CASSPGEVPGEKLFF.

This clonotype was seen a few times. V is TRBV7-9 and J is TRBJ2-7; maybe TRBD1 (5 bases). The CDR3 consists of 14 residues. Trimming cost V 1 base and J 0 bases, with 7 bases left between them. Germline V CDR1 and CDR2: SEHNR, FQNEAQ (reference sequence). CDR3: CASSLGQSSYEQYV. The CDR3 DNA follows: TGTGCCAGCAGCTTAGGACAGAGCTCCTACGAGCAGTACGTC.

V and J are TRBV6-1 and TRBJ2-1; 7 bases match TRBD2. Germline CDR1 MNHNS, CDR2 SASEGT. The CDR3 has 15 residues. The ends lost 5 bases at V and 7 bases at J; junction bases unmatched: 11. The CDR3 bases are TGTGCCAGCAGTCGTGGGAGGGTTTTGGAGAATGAGCAGTTCTTC. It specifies CASSRGRVLENEQFF.

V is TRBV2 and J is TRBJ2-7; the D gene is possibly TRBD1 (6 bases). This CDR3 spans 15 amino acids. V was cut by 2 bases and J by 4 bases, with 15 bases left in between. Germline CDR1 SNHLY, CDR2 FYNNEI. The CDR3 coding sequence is TGTGCCAGCAGTGAAAGCCCGAAGGGGGTTTACGAGCAGTACGTC. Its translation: CASSESPKGVYEQYV.

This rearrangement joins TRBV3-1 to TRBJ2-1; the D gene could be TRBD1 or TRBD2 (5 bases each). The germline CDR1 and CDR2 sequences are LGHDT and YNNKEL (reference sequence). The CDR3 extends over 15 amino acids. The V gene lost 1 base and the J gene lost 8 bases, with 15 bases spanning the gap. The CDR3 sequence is CASSQGRARGDEQFF. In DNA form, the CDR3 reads TGTGCCAGCAGCCAAGGCCGGGCCCGGGGCGATGAGCAGTTCTTC.

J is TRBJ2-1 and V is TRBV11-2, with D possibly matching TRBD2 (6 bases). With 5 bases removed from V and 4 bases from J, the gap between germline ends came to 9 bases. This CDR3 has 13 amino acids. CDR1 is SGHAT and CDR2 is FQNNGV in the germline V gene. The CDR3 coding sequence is TGTGCCAGCAGCCGGGACTTTTACAATGAGCAGTTCTTC. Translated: CASSRDFYNEQFF.

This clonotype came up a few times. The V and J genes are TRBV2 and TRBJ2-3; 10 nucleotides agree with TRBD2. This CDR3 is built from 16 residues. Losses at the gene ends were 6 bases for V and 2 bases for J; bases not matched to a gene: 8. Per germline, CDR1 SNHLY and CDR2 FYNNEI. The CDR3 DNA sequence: TGTGCCAGCAGGGAGGGACTAGCGAGCCACACAGATACGCAGTATTTT. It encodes CASREGLASHTDTQYF.

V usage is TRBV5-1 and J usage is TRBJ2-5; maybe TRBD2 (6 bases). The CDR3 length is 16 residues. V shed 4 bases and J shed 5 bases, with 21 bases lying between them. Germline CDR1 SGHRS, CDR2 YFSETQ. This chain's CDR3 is CASSTRRLDRSETQYF. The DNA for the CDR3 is TGCGCCAGCAGCACCAGGAGACTAGACCGATCCGAGACCCAGTACTTC.

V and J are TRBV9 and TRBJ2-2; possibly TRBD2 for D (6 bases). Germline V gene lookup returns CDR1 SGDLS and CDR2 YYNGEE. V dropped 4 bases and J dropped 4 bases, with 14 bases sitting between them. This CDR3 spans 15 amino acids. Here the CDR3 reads CASSSPGLSTGELFF. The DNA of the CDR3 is TGTGCCAGCAGCTCCCCCGGACTATCCACCGGGGAGCTGTTTTTT.